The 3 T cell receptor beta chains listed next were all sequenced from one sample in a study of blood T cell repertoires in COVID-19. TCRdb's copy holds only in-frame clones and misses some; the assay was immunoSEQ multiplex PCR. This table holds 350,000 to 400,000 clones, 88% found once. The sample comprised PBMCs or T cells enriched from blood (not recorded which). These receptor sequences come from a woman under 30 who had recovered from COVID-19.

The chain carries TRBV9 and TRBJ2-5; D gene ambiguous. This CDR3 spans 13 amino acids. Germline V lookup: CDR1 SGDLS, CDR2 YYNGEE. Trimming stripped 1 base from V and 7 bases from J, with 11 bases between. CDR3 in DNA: TGTGCCAGCAGCGTAAACTCGGTTGCGACCCAGTACTTC. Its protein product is CASSVNSVATQYF.

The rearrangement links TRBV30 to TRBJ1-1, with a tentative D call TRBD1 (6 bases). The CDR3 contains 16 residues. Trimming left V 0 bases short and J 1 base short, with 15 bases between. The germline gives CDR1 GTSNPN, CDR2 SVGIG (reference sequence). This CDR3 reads CAWSVRWGRENTEAFF. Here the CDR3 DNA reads TGTGCCTGGAGTGTGCGTTGGGGGCGAGAGAACACTGAAGCTTTCTTT.

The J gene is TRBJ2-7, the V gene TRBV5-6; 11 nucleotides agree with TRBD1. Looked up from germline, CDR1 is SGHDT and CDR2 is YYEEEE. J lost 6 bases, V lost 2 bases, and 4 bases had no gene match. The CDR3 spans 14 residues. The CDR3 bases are TGTGCCAGCAGCTTTGGACAGGGGGCGATCGAGCAGTACTTC. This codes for CASSFGQGAIEQYF.